This TCR beta chain was obtained from a study of T cell repertoires in cytomegalovirus infection. About the research overall: The public TCR beta signatures pointed to both CMV infection and matching HLA type.

In the case of this clonotype: Its antigen is still unknown.

Study-wide points: The response measured ex vivo was dominated by TCR beta clonotypes (HLA-C-restricted and CMV-specific).

Trimming took 6 bases from V and 2 from J, leaving 13 bases between them. The germline V gene has CDR1 SEHNR and CDR2 FQNEAQ (reference sequence). This CDR3 has 14 residues. Each CDR3 protein is one row after TCRdb ran MiXCR on the reads. The table records nearly 550,000 distinct CDR3 sequences, 16% of them present only once. Material: CD8+ T cells from PBMCs. The chain links TRBV7-9 to TRBJ1-1; D might be TRBD1 (5 bases). This TCR was sampled from a human donor in good health (CMV status not recorded). Some clones in this sample may be carry-over from other donors' samples. This CDR3 is CASSFTRENTEAFF. CDR3 sequence (DNA): TGTGCCAGCAGTTTTACCAGGGAAAACACTGAAGCTTTCTTT. Full variable domain (remainder filled in from reference TRBV7-9 and TRBJ1-1): DTGVSQNPRHKITKRGQNVTFRCDPISEHNRLYWYRQTLGQGPEFLTYFQNEAQLEKSRLLSDRFSAERPKGSFSTLEIQRTEQGDSAMYLCASSFTRENTEAFFGQGTRLTVV.